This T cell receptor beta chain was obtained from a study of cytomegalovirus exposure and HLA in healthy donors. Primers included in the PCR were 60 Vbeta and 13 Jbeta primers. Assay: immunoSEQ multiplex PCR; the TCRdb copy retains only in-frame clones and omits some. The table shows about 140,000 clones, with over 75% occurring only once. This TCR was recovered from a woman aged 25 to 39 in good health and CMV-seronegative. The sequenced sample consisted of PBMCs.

The CDR3 loop is CASKGGQGASSYEQYF. The CDR3 nucleotides are TGTGCCAGCAAGGGCGGACAGGGGGCTTCATCCTACGAGCAGTACTTC. The chain carries TRBV6-6 and TRBJ2-7, with TRBD1 matching over 11 bases. CDR1 and CDR2 (germline): MNHNY, SVGAGI (reference sequence). CDR3 length: 16 amino acids. V lost 7 bases and J lost 1; bases outside the gene matches: 9.